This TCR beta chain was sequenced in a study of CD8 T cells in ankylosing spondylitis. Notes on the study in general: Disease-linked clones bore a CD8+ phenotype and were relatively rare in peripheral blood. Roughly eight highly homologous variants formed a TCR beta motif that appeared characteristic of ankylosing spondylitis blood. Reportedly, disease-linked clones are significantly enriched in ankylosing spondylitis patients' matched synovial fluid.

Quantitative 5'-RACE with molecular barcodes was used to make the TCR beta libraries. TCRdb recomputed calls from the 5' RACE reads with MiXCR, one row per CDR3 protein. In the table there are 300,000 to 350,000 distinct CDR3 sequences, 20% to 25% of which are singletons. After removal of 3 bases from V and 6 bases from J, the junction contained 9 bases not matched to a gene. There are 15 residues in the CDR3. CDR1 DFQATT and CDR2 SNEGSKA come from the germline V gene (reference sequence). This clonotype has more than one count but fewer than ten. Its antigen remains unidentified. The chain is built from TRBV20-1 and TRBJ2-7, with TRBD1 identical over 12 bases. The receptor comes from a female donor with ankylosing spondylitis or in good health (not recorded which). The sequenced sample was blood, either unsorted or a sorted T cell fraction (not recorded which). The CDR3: CSARDPGQGAGEQYF. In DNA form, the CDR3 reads TGCAGTGCTAGGGACCCGGGACAGGGGGCCGGCGAGCAGTACTTC.